These 6 T cell receptor beta chains came from one sample sequenced in a study of blood T cell repertoires in COVID-19. Clones were sequenced by immunoSEQ multiplex PCR, and TCRdb holds only the in-frame ones, with some missing. The sample lists roughly 200,000 clones, just under 90% occurring once. Sequenced material: PBMCs or T cells enriched from blood (not recorded which). The receptors were sampled from a man aged 25 to 45 who had recovered from COVID-19.

As DNA, the CDR3 is TGTGCCAGCAGCTTAGATCTGACGGCTAGTGAAGCTTTCTTT. This translates into CASSLDLTASEAFF. This chain connects TRBV11-2 to TRBJ1-1; D unclear. Germline CDR1 SGHAT, CDR2 FQNNGV. The CDR3 has 14 residues. V lost 0 bases to trimming and J lost 7 bases, with 12 bases between them.

This CDR3 is CATSRELAESYGYTF. CDR3 DNA: TGTGCCACCAGCAGAGAGTTGGCGGAAAGCTATGGCTACACCTTC. V usage is TRBV15 and J usage is TRBJ1-2, with D unresolved. The CDR3 spans 15 residues. Germline V lookup: CDR1 LNHNV, CDR2 YYDKDF (reference sequence). Trimming left V 0 bases short and J 4 bases short, with 12 bases between.

This sequence joins TRBV14 and TRBJ2-2; the match to TRBD1 covers 9 bases. V lost 6 bases and J lost 6; bases outside the gene matches: 14. From germline, CDR1 is SGHDN and CDR2 FVKESK. The CDR3 spans 17 residues. The chain's CDR3 is CASRRTGRQGVSGELFF. Here the CDR3 DNA reads TGTGCCAGCAGGAGAACTGGTAGACAGGGGGTTTCCGGGGAGCTGTTTTTT.

This chain connects TRBV19 to TRBJ2-3, with D possibly matching TRBD1 (6 bases). CDR1 and CDR2 (germline): LNHDA, SQIVND (reference sequence). This CDR3 has 15 amino acids. The germline V and J ends were trimmed by 3 bases and 3 bases, with 13 bases remaining between them. CDR3 sequence: CASSMLRGPTDTQYF. The CDR3 DNA follows: TGTGCCAGTAGTATGCTCAGGGGCCCTACAGATACGCAGTATTTT.

This clone was seen once. V is TRBV10-3 and J is TRBJ2-7; weak D call: TRBD2 (5 bases). The germline CDR1 and CDR2 sequences are ENHRY and SYGVKD. The V gene lost 11 bases and the J gene lost 0 bases, with 17 bases spanning the gap. CDR3 length: 14 residues. CDR3 amino acids: CAAAGRGDSYEQYF. In DNA form, the CDR3 reads TGTGCCGCAGCCGGACGGGGAGACTCCTACGAGCAGTACTTC.

The V gene is TRBV2, the J gene TRBJ1-2; D remains unclear. Trimming took 3 bases from V and 8 from J, leaving 4 bases between them. CDR3 size: 10 residues. Per the germline V gene, CDR1 is SNHLY and CDR2 is FYNNEI. The CDR3 sequence is CASSDTGYTF. CDR3 bases: TGTGCCAGCAGTGACACAGGCTACACCTTC.